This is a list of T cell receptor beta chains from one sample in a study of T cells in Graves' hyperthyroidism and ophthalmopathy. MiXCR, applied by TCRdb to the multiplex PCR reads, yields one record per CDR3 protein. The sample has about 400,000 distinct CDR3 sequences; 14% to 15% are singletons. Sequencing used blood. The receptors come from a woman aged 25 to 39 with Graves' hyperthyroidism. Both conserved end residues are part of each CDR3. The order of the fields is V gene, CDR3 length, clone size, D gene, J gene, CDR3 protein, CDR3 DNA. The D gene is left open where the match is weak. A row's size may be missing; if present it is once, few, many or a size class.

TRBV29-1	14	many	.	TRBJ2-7	CSAERTVEPYEQYF	TGCAGCGCCGAACGGACAGTAGAGCCCTACGAGCAGTACTTC
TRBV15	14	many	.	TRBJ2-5	CATSSGGIGETQYF	TGTGCCACCAGCAGTGGTGGGATTGGGGAGACCCAGTACTTC
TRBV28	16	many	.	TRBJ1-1	CASSLAGGNGNTEAFF	TGTGCCAGCAGTTTAGCTGGGGGGAACGGGAACACTGAAGCTTTCTTT
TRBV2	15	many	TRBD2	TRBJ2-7	CASSVAASGSGEQYF	TGTGCCAGCAGTGTTGCGGCTAGCGGGAGTGGCGAGCAGTACTTC
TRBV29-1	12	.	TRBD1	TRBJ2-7	CSGGQGVDEQYF	TGCAGCGGAGGACAGGGGGTGGACGAGCAGTACTTC
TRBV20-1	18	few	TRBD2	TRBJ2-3	CSAREPRTSGNPTDTQYF	TGCAGTGCTAGAGAACCCCGGACTAGCGGGAATCCCACAGATACGCAGTATTTT
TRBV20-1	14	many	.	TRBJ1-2	CSAREGSLNYGYTF	TGCAGTGCTAGGGAGGGATCTCTCAACTATGGCTACACCTTC
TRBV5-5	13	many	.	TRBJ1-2	CASSLVQSYGYTF	TGTGCCAGCAGCTTGGTTCAGTCCTATGGCTACACCTTC
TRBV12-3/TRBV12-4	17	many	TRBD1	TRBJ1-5	CASSYLWTGDSNQPQHF	TGTGCCAGCAGTTACTTATGGACAGGCGATAGCAATCAGCCCCAGCATTTT
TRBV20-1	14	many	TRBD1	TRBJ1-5	CSAIQGVSNQPQHF	TGCAGTGCTATACAGGGGGTGAGCAATCAGCCCCAGCATTTT
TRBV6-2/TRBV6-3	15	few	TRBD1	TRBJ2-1	CASSPHRGAYNEQFF	TGTGCCAGCAGTCCACACAGGGGTGCCTACAATGAGCAGTTCTTC
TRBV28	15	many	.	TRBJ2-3	CASTGADSSTDTQYF	TGTGCCAGCACCGGAGCGGACTCTAGCACAGATACGCAGTATTTT
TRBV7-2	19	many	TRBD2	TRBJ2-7	CASSLPTTQTSGRAGEQYF	TGTGCCAGCAGCTTACCCACCACACAGACTAGCGGGAGGGCGGGCGAGCAGTACTTC
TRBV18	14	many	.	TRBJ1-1	CASSPLGSDTEAFF	TGTGCCAGCTCACCTCTGGGGTCAGACACTGAAGCTTTCTTT
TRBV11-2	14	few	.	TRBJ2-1	CASSPGYSYNEQFF	TGTGCCAGCAGTCCAGGGTACTCCTACAATGAGCAGTTCTTC
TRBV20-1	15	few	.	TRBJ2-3	CSARRSGLGTDTQYF	TGCAGTGCTAGGAGGAGCGGTCTCGGCACAGATACGCAGTATTTT
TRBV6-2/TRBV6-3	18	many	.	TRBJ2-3	CASSYTVRRRGHTDTQYF	TGTGCCAGCAGTTACACAGTTCGTCGGCGGGGGCACACAGATACGCAGTATTTT
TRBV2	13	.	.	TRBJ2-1	CASSDLRYNEQFF	TGTGCCAGCAGTGACTTGCGATACAATGAGCAGTTCTTC
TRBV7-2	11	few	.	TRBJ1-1	CASSLGVSAFF	TGTGCCAGCAGCTTGGGGGTTTCGGCTTTCTTT
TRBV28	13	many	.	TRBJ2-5	CASSFGSRETQYF	TGTGCCAGCAGTTTTGGTTCCCGGGAGACCCAGTACTTC
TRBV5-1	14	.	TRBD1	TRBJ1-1	CASSLAGDSQEAFF	TGCGCCAGCAGCTTGGCTGGGGACAGCCAAGAAGCTTTCTTT
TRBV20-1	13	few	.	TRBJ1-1	CSARDPGNTEAFF	TGCAGTGCTAGAGATCCAGGGAACACTGAAGCTTTCTTT
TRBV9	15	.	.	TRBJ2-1	CASSVDYQETYEQFF	TGTGCCAGCAGCGTAGACTATCAGGAGACCTACGAGCAGTTCTTC
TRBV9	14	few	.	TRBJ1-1	CASSPPRRDTEAFF	TGTGCCAGCAGCCCTCCCCGCAGGGACACTGAAGCTTTCTTT
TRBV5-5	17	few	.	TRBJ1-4	CASSQEHGFGTNEKLFF	TGTGCCAGCAGCCAGGAACATGGGTTCGGAACTAATGAAAAACTGTTTTTT
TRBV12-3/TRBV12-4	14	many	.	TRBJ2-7	CASSSTSFSYEQYF	TGTGCCAGCAGTTCGACTAGTTTCTCCTACGAGCAGTACTTC
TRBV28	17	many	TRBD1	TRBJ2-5	CASSPYPNAGGQETQYF	TGTGCCAGCAGCCCCTATCCTAATGCAGGGGGCCAAGAGACCCAGTACTTC
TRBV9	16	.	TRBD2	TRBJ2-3	CASSPGLAGELDTQYF	TGTGCCAGCAGCCCGGGACTAGCGGGAGAGTTGGATACGCAGTATTTT
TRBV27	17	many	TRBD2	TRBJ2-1	CASSPSLAGPSYNEQFF	TGTGCCAGCAGTCCGTCGCTAGCGGGACCATCCTACAATGAGCAGTTCTTC